The 2 T cell receptor beta chains below all came from one sample that was sequenced in a study of post-analysis software for immune sequencing data. Findings and limits, study-wide: Patients carried a handful of TRBV segments more frequently than controls did, and TRBV5-6, TRBV5-1 and TRBV20-1 were among them.

Unique molecular identifiers were built into the TCR beta cDNA libraries. A single record per CDR3 protein comes from TCRdb applying MiXCR to the PCR reads. Found here are approximately 460,000 distinct CDR3 sequences, over 35% of them singletons; the top ten hold about 12%. The antigens of these receptors remain unknown. Material: blood. The receptors originated from a girl aged 10-17 years with multiple sclerosis.

The gene calls are TRBV12-3 or TRBV12-4 and TRBJ1-2; tentatively, D is TRBD1 (6 bases). The CDR3 length is 13 residues. V was trimmed by 5 bases and J by 8 bases, leaving 15 bases between them. The CDR3 DNA is TGTGCCAGCAGTCCCCAAACAGGGCACGGCTACACCTTC. Its translation is CASSPQTGHGYTF.

The chain employs TRBV10-3 and TRBJ1-2; 7 positions agree with TRBD1. V trimming: 6 bases; J trimming: 0 bases; junction bases outside the gene matches: 4. The CDR3 is 14 amino acids. CDR1 ENHRY and CDR2 SYGVKD come from the germline V gene. DNA for the CDR3: TGTGCCATCAGCGAAGACAGGGCTAACTATGGCTACACCTTC. Residues: CAISEDRANYGYTF.